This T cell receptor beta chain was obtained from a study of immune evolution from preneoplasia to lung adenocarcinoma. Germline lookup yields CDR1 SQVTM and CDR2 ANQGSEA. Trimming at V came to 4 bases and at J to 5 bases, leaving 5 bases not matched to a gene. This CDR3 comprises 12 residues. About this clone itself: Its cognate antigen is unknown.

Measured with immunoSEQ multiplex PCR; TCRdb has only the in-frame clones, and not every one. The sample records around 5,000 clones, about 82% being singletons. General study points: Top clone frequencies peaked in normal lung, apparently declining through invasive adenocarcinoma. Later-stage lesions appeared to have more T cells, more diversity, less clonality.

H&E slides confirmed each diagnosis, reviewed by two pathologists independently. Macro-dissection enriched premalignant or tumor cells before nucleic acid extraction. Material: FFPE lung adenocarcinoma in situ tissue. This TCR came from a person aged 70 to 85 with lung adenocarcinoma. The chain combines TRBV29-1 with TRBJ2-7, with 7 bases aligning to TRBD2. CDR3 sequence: CSVAAGYNEQYF. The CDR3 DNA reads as TGCAGCGTTGCAGCGGGATATAACGAGCAGTACTTC.